The clone carrying this T cell receptor beta chain was recorded many times. The antigen remains unidentified. This entry is derived from a study of Graves' ophthalmopathy and Graves' hyperthyroidism. Per germline, CDR1 LNHDA and CDR2 SQIVND (reference sequence). The ends were cut back, 3 bases at V and 1 base at J, with 16 bases in the middle. The CDR3 extends over 17 amino acids. Study-level findings and limits: The majority of expanded thyroid clonotypes above 0.001 frequency also occurred in blood.

Amplification targeted the TCR beta CDR3 regions, with RNA transcripts as the source material. First-round RT-PCR relied on HTBI primers, and a second-round multiplex PCR came next. TCRdb itself ran the multiplex PCR reads through MiXCR, one entry per CDR3 protein. The data contain almost 750,000 distinct CDR3 sequences, 40% of them seen just once; the ten biggest clones take up 44%. This clonotype was sampled from an adult man with Graves' ophthalmopathy. The chain links TRBV19 to TRBJ1-5; D unresolved. The specimen was peripheral blood. CDR3 region: CASSISTILRSNQPQHF. The CDR3 DNA follows: TGTGCCAGTAGTATTTCGACTATCCTTCGAAGCAATCAGCCCCAGCATTTT.